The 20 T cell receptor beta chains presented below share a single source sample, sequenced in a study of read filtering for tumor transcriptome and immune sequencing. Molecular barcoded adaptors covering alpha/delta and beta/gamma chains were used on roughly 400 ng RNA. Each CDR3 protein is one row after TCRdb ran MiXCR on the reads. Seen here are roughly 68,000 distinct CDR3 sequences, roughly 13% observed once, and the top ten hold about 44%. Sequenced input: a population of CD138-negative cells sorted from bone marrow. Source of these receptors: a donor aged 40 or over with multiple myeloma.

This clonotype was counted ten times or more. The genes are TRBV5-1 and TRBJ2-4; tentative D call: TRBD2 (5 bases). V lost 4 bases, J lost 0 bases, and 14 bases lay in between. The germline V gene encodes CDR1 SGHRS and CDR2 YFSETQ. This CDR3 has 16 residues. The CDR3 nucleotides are TGCGCCAGCAGCCCCCTCGGGGAATCAGCCAAAAACATTCAGTACTTC. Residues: CASSPLGESAKNIQYF.

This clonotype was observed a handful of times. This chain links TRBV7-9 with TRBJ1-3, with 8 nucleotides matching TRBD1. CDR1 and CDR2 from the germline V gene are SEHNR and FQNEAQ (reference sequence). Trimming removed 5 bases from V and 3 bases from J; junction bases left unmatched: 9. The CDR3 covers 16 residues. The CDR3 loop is CASSLKDRVLGNTIYF. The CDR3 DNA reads TGTGCCAGCAGCCTAAAGGACAGGGTACTTGGAAACACCATATATTTT.

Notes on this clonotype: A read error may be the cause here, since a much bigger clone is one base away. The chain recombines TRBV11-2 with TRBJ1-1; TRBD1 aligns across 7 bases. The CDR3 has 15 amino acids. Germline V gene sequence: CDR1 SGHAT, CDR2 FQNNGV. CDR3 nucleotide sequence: TGTGCCAGCAGCTTAAGGCGGGGACAGAACACTGGAGCTTTCTTT. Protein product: CASSLRRGQNTGAFF.

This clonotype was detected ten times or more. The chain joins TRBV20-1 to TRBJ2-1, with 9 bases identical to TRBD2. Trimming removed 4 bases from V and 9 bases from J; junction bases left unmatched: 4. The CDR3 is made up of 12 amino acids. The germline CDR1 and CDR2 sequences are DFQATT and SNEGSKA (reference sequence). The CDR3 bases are TGCAGTGCTAATAGCGGGAGAGTTGAGCAGTTCTTC. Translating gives CSANSGRVEQFF.

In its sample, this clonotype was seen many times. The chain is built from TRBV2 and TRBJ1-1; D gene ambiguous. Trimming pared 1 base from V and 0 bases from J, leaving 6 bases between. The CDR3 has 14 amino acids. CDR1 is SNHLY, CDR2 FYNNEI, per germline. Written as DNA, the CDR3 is TGTGCCAGCAGTGAAGTCGGCCTGAACACTGAAGCTTTCTTT. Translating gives CASSEVGLNTEAFF.

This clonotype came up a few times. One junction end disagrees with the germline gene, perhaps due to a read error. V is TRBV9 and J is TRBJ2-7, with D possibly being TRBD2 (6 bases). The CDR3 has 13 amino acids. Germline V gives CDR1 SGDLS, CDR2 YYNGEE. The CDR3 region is CASSVDPTGAPSF. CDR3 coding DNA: TGTGCCAGCAGCGTAGATCCAACGGGAGCCCCCTCTTTC.

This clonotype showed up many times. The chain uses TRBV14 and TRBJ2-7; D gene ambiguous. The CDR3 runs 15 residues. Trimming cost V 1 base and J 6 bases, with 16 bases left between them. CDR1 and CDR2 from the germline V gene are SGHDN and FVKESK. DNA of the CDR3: TGTGCCAGCAGCCAAGCTATGGTATACGGGCGCGAGCAGTACTTC. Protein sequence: CASSQAMVYGREQYF.

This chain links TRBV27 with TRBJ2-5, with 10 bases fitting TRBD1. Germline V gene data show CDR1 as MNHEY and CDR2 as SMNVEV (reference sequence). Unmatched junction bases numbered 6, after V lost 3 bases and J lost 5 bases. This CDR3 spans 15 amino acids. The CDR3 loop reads CASSLWDRGRETQYF. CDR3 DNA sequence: TGTGCCAGCAGTTTGTGGGACAGGGGTCGTGAGACCCAGTACTTC.

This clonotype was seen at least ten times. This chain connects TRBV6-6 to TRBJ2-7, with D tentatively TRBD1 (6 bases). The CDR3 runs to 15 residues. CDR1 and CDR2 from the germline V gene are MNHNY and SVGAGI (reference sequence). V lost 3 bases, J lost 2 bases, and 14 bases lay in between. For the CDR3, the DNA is TGTGCCAGCAGTTATGCCCGGGACAAGGCCTACGAGCAGTACTTC. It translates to CASSYARDKAYEQYF.

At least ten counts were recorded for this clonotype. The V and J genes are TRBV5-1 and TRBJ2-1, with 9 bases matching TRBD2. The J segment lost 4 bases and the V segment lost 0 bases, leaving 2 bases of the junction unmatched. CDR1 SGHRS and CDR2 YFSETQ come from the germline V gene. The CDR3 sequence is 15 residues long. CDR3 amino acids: CASSLGLAVYNEQFF. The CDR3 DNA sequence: TGCGCCAGCAGCTTGGGACTAGCGGTATACAATGAGCAGTTCTTC.

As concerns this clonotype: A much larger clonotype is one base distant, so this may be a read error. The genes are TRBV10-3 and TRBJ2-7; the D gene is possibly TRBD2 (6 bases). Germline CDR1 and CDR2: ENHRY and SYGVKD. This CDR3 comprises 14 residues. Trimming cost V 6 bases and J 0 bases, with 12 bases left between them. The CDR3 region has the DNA TGTGCCATCAGGGTAGCGGTGTCCTCCTACGAGCAGTACTTC. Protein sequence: CAIRVAVSSYEQYF.

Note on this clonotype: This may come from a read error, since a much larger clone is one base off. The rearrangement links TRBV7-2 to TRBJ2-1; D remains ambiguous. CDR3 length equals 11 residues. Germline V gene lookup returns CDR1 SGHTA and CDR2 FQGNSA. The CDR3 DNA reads TGTGCCAGCAGCTTAGGTTATGAGCGGTTCTTC. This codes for CASSLGYERFF.

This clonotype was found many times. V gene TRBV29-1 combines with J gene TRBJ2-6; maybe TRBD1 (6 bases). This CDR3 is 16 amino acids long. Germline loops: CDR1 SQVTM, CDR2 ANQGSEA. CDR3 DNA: TGCAGTATTAGCGAAGGGGGTTCCTCTGGGGCCAACGTCCTGACTTTC. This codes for CSISEGGSSGANVLTF.

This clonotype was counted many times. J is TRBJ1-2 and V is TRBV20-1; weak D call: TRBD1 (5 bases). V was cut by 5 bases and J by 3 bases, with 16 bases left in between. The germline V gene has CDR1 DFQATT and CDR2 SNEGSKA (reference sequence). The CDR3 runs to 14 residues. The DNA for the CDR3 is TGCAGTGCTCGCAGGGAGAAGATGGACTATGGCTACACCTTC. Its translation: CSARREKMDYGYTF.

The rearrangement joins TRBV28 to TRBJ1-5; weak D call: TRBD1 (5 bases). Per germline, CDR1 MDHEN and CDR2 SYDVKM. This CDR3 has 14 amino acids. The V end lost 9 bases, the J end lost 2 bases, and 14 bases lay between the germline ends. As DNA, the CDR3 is TGTGCCAGTCGAGGGGTGATCGGCAATCAGCCCCAGCATTTT. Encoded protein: CASRGVIGNQPQHF.

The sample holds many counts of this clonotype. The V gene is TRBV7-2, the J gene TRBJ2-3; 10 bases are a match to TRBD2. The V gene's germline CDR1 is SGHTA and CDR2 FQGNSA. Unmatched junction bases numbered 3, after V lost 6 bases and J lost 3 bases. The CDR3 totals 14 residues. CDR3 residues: CASRSSGSTDTQYF. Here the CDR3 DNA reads TGTGCCAGCAGATCTAGCGGGAGTACAGATACGCAGTATTTT.

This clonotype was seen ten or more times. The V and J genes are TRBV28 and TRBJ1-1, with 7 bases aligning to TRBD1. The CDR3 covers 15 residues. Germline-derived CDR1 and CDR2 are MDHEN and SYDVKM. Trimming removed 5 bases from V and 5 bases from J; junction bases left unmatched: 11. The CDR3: CASSEPNRGRTEAFF. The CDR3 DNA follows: TGTGCCAGCAGTGAACCAAACAGGGGTCGGACTGAAGCTTTCTTT.

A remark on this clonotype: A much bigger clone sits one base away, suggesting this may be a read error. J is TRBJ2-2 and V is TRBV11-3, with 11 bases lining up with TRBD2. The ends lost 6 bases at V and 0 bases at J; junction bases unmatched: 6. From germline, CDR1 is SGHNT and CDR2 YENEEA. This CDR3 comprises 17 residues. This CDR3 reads CASRATSGSTNTGELFF. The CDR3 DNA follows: TGTGCCAGCAGGGCTACTAGCGGGAGCACGAACACCGGGGAGCTGTTTTTT.

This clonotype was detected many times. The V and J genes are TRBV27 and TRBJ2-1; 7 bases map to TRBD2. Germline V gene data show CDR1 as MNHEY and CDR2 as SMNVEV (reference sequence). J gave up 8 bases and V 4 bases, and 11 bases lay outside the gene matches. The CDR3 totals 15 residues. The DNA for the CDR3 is TGTGCCAGCAGTTCTGGGGAGGGTTGGGTGGATGAGCAGTTCTTC. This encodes CASSSGEGWVDEQFF.

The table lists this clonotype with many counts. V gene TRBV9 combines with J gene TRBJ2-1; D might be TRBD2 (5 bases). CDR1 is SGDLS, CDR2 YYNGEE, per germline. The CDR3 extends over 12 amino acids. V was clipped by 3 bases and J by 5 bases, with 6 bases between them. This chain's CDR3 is CASSAGNNEQFF. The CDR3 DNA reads TGTGCCAGCAGCGCCGGGAACAATGAGCAGTTCTTC.